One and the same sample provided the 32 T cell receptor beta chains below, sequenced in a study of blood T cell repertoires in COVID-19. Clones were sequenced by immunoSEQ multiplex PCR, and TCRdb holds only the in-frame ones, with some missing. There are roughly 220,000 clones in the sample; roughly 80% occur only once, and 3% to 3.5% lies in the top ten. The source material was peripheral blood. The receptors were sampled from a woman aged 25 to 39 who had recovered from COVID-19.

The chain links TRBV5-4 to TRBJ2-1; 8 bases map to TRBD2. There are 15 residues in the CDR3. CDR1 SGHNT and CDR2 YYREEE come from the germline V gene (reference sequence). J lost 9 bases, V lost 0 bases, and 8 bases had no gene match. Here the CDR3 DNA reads TGTGCCAGCAGCTTGGAGGGGACTAGAGGATCTGAGCAGTTCTTC. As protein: CASSLEGTRGSEQFF.

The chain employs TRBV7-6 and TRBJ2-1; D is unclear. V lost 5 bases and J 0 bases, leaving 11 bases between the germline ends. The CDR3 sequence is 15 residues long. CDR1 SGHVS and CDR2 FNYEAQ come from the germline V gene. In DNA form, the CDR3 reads TGTGCCAGCAGCAAATCATCCGGCTCCTACAATGAGCAGTTCTTC. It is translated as CASSKSSGSYNEQFF.

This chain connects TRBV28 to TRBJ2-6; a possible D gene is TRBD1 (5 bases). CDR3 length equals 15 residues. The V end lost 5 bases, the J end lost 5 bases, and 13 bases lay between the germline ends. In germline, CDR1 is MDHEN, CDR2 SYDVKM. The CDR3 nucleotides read TGTGCCAGCAGTGAAAAGCAGGGTTGGGCCAACGTCCTGACTTTC. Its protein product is CASSEKQGWANVLTF.

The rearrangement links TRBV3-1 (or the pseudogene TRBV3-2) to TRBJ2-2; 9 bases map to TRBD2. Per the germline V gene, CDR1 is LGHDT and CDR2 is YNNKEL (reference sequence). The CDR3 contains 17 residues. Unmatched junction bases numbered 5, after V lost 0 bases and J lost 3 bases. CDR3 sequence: CASSQDSSGMDTGELFF. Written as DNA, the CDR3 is TGTGCCAGCAGCCAAGATTCTAGCGGGATGGACACCGGGGAGCTGTTTTTT.

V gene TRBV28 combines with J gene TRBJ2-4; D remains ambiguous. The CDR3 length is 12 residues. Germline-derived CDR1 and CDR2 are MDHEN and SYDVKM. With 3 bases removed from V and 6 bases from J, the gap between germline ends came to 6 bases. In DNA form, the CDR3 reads TGTGCCAGCAGTTTGCGTAGAAACATTCAGTACTTC. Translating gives CASSLRRNIQYF.

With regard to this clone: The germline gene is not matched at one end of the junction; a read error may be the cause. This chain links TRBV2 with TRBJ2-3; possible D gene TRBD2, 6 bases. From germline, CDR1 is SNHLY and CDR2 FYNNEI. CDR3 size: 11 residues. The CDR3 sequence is CASSEWGIADF. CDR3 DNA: TGTGCCAGCAGTGAATGGGGGATAGCGGATTTT.

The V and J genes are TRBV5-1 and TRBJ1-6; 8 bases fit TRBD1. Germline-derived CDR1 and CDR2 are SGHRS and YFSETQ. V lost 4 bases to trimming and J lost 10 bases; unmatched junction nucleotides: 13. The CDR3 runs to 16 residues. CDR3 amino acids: CASSLNRQGSESPLHF. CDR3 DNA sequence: TGCGCCAGCAGCCTAAATAGACAGGGGTCGGAATCACCCCTCCACTTT.

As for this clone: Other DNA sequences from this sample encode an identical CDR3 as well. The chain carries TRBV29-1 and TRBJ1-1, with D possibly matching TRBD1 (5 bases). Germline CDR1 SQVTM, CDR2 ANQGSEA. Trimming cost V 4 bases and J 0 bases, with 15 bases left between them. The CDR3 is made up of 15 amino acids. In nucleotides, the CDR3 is TGCAGCGTTGCGGGGGGTTGGGGTATGAACACTGAAGCTTTCTTT. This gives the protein CSVAGGWGMNTEAFF.

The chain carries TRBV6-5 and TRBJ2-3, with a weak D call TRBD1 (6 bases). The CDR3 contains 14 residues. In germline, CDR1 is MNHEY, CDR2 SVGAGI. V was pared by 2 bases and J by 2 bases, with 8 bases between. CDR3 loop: CASSYEGDTDTQYF. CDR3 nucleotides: TGTGCCAGCAGTTACGAGGGGGACACAGATACGCAGTATTTT.

The CDR3 DNA is TGTGCCAGCATCCTAGCCCGCAACAATGAGCAGTTCTTC. Its protein is CASILARNNEQFF. V is TRBV28 and J is TRBJ2-1, with D possibly TRBD2 on 5 matching bases. V was clipped by 7 bases and J by 5 bases, with 12 bases between them. The CDR3 totals 13 residues. CDR1 and CDR2 from the germline V gene are MDHEN and SYDVKM.

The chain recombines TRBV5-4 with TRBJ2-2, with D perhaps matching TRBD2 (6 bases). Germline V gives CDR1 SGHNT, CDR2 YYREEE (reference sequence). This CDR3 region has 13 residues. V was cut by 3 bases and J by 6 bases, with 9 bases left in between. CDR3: CASSSSVPGELFF. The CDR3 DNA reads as TGTGCCAGCAGCTCTAGCGTTCCCGGGGAGCTGTTTTTT.

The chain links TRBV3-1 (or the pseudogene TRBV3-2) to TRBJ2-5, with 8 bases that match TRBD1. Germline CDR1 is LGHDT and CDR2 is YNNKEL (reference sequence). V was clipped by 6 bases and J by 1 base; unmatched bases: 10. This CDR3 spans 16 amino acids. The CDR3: CASSLSSGGPQETQYF. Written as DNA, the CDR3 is TGTGCCAGCAGTCTTTCCTCAGGGGGCCCCCAAGAGACCCAGTACTTC.

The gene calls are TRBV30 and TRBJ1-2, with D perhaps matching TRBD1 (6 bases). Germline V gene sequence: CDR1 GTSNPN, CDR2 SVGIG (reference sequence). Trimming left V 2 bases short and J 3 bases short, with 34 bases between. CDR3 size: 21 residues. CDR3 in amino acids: CAWSLGPLMMDSDNFDYGYTF. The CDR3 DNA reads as TGTGCCTGGAGTTTAGGACCACTGATGATGGACAGCGACAATTTTGACTATGGCTACACCTTC.

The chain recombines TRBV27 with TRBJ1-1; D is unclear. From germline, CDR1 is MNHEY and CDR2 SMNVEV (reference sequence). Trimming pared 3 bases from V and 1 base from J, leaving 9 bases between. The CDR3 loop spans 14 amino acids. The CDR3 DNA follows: TGTGCCAGCAGTTTGAGACTCTCGAACACTGAAGCTTTCTTT. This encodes CASSLRLSNTEAFF.

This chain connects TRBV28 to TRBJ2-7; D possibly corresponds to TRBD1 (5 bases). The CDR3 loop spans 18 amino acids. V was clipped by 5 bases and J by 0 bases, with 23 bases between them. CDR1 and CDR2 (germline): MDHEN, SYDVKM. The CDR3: CASSPYPRAGPSSYEQYF. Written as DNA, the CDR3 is TGTGCCAGCAGTCCATACCCCCGGGCAGGGCCTAGCTCCTACGAGCAGTACTTC.

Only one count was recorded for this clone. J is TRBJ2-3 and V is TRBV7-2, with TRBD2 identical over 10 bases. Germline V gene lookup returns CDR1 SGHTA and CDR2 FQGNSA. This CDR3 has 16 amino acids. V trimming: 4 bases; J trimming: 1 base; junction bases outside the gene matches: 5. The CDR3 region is CASSWTSGARTDTQYF. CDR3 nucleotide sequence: TGTGCCAGCAGCTGGACTAGCGGAGCCCGCACAGATACGCAGTATTTT.

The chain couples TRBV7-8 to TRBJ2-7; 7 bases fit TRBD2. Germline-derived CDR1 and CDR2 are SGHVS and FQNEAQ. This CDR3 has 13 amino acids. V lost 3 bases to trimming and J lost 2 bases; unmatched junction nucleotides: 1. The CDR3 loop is CASSFGLAYEQYF. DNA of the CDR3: TGTGCCAGCAGCTTCGGACTAGCCTACGAGCAGTACTTC.

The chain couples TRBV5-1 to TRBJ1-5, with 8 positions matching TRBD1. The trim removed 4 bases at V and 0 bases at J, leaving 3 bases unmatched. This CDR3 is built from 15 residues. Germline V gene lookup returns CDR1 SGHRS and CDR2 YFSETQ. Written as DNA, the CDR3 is TGCGCCAGCAGCGCGACAGGGGATAGCAATCAGCCCCAGCATTTT. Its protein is CASSATGDSNQPQHF.

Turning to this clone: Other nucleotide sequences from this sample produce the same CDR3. The CDR3 here is CASSRDSHNEQFF. CDR3 in DNA: TGTGCCAGCAGCCGGGACAGCCACAATGAGCAGTTCTTC. The chain links TRBV11-3 to TRBJ2-1; 7 bases fit TRBD1. Germline CDR1 and CDR2: SGHNT and YENEEA. The CDR3 length is 13 residues. V lost 5 bases, J lost 5 bases, and 3 bases stayed unmatched.

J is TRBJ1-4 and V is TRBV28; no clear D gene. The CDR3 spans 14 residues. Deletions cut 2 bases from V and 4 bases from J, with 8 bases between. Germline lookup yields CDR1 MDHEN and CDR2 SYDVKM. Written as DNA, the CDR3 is TGTGCCAGCAGTTTACCAGGCCGTAATGAAAAACTGTTTTTT. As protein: CASSLPGRNEKLFF.

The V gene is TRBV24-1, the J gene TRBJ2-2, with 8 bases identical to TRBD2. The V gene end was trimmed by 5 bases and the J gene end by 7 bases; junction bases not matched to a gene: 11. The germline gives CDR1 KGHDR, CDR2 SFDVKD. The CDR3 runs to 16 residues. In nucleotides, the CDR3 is TGTGCCACCAGTGCTCCCGAGGGACTAGAGGGCGGGGAGCTGTTTTTT. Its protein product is CATSAPEGLEGGELFF.

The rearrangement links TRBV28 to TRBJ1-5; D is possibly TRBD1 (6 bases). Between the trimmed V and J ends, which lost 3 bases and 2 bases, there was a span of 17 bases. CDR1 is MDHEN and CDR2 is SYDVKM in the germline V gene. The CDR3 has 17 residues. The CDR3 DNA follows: TGTGCCAGCAGTTTTTTCCAGTCGACAGGCGGCAATCAGCCCCAGCATTTT. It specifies CASSFFQSTGGNQPQHF. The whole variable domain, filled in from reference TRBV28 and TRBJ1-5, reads DVKVTQSSRYLVKRTGEKVFLECVQDMDHENMFWYRQDPGLGLRLIYFSYDVKMKEKGDIPEGYSVSREKKERFSLILESASTNQTSMYLCASSFFQSTGGNQPQHFGDGTRLSIL.

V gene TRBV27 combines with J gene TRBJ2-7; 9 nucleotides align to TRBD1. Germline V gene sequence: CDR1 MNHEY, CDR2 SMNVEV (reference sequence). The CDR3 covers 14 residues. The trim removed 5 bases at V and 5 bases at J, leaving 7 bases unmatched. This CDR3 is CASSPGTGIHEQYF. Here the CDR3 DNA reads TGTGCCAGCAGTCCCGGGACAGGGATCCACGAGCAGTACTTC.

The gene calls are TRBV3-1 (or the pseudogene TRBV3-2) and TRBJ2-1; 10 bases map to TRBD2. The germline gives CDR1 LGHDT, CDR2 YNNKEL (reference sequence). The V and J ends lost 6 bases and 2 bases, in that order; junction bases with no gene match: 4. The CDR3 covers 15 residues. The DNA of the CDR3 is TGTGCCAGCAGACCTCTAGCGGGAGCCTACAATGAGCAGTTCTTC. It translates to CASRPLAGAYNEQFF.

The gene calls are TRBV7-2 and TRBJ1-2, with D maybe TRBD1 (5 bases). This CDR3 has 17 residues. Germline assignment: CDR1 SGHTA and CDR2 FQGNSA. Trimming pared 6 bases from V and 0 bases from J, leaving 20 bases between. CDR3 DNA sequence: TGTGCCAGCAGGACAAGGGCAGGGCCTCTCTCTAACTATGGCTACACCTTC. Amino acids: CASRTRAGPLSNYGYTF.

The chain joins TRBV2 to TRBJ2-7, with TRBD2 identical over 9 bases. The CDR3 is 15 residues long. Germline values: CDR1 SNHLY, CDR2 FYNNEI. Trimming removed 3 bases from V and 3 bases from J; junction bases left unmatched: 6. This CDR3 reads CASSEGGRANYEQYF. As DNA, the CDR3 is TGTGCCAGCAGTGAGGGCGGGAGGGCTAACTACGAGCAGTACTTC.

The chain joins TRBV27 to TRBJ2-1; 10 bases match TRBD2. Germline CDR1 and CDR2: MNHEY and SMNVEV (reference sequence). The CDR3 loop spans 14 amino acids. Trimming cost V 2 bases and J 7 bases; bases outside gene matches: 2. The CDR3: CASSLLAGVNEQFF. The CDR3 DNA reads TGTGCCAGCAGTTTACTAGCGGGAGTGAATGAGCAGTTCTTC.

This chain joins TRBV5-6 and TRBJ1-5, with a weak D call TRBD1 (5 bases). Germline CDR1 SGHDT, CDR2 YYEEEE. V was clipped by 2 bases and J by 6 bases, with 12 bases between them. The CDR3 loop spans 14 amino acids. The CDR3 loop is CASSFGGRGQPQHF. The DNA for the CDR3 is TGTGCCAGCAGCTTCGGGGGTCGCGGTCAGCCCCAGCATTTT.

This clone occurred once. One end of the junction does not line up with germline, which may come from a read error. CDR3 coding DNA: TGTGCCAGCACTGAAGGTCCCTCCACAGATACGCAGTATTTT. Translated, it gives CASTEGPSTDTQYF. The chain carries TRBV6-1 and TRBJ2-3; no reliable D call. This CDR3 has 14 amino acids. CDR1 and CDR2 (germline): MNHNS, SASEGT.

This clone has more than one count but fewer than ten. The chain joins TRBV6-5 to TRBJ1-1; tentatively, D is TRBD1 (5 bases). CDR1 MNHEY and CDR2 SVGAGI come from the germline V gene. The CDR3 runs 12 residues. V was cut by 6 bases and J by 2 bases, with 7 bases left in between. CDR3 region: CASRTVNTEAFF. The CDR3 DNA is TGTGCCAGCAGGACAGTAAACACTGAAGCTTTCTTT.

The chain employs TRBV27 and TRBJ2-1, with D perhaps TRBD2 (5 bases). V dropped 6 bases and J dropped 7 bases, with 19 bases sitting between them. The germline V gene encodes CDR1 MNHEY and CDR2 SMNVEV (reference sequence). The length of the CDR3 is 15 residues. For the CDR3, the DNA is TGTGCCAGCAGCCCCCTCTCTGGAGGCTGGAATGAGCAGTTCTTC. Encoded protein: CASSPLSGGWNEQFF.

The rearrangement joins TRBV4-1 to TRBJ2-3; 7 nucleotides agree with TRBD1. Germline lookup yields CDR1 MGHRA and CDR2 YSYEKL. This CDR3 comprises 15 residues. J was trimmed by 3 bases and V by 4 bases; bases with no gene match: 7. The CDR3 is CASSPDRSVTDTQYF. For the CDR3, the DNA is TGCGCCAGCAGCCCGGACAGGTCGGTTACAGATACGCAGTATTTT.